The 11 T cell receptor beta chains given below trace back to one sample, sequenced in a study of blood T cell repertoires in COVID-19. Sequenced by immunoSEQ multiplex PCR; TCRdb stores in-frame clones only, minus some. Here the sample spans a few hundred thousand clones, 80% to 90% being singletons. Sequenced material: PBMCs or T cells enriched from blood (not recorded which). The source of these receptors is a man aged 40-55 years in a cohort exposed to, infected with or recovered from COVID-19 (not recorded which).

V gene TRBV27 combines with J gene TRBJ2-2, with TRBD1 matching 10 bases. CDR3 length: 16 residues. After removal of 2 bases from V and 6 bases from J, the junction contained 6 bases not matched to a gene. The germline gives CDR1 MNHEY, CDR2 SMNVEV (reference sequence). The chain's CDR3 is CASSLRQGALSGELFF. CDR3 DNA sequence: TGTGCCAGCAGTTTACGACAGGGGGCTCTATCCGGGGAGCTGTTTTTT.

This clone was found once. The chain combines TRBV29-1 with TRBJ2-2; D call uncertain. CDR1 is SQVTM and CDR2 is ANQGSEA in the germline V gene. This CDR3 is built from 11 residues. Trimming shortened V by 5 bases and J by 4 bases, and 5 bases separated the two germline ends. The CDR3, as DNA: TGCAGCGTTCGGGTCACCGGGGAGCTGTTTTTT. Translating it yields CSVRVTGELFF.

Concerning this clone itself: Other nucleotide sequences from this sample produce the same CDR3. DNA for the CDR3: TGCGCCAGCAGCTTGGCTAGCGGGGGGACGGATACGCAGTATTTT. Translation gives CASSLASGGTDTQYF. The rearrangement links TRBV5-1 to TRBJ2-3; TRBD2 agrees at 11 bases. The germline V gene encodes CDR1 SGHRS and CDR2 YFSETQ. V was pared by 0 bases and J by 6 bases, with 3 bases of the junction left unmatched. This CDR3 contains 15 residues.

The chain is built from TRBV3-1 (or the pseudogene TRBV3-2) and TRBJ2-1; 7 positions agree with TRBD1. The ends lost 5 bases at V and 13 bases at J; junction bases unmatched: 14. CDR3 size: 14 residues. Germline CDR1 LGHDT, CDR2 YNNKEL (reference sequence). The CDR3 bases are TGTGCCAGCAGCGCACGGACCGCTGGGACAGCTCAGTTCTTC. Amino acids: CASSARTAGTAQFF.

This chain uses TRBV7-9 with TRBJ1-3; TRBD1 is a possible D gene (6 bases). Trimming cost V 6 bases and J 2 bases, with 11 bases left between them. CDR1 SEHNR and CDR2 FQNEAQ come from the germline V gene (reference sequence). This CDR3 comprises 14 residues. The DNA for the CDR3 is TGTGCCAGCAGTCGTACAGGGCCTGGAAACACCATATATTTT. It yields the protein CASSRTGPGNTIYF.

V gene TRBV9 combines with J gene TRBJ2-1; a weak D match, TRBD2 (6 bases). Trimming cost V 2 bases and J 2 bases, with 14 bases left between them. This CDR3 has 16 residues. Germline CDR1 and CDR2: SGDLS and YYNGEE. The CDR3: CASSVLPAGPYNEQFF. CDR3 coding DNA: TGTGCCAGCAGCGTCCTACCTGCGGGGCCCTACAATGAGCAGTTCTTC. The variable domain in full, with the rest retrieved from reference TRBV9 and TRBJ2-1, is DSGVTQTPKHLITATGQRVTLRCSPRSGDLSVYWYQQSLDQGLQFLIQYYNGEERAKGNILERFSAQQFPDLHSELNLSSLELGDSALYFCASSVLPAGPYNEQFFGPGTRLTVL.

This sequence joins TRBV18 and TRBJ2-5, with 9 bases lining up with TRBD1. This CDR3 is built from 15 residues. V was pared by 0 bases and J by 5 bases, with 4 bases of the junction left unmatched. CDR1 is KGHSH, CDR2 LQKENI, per germline. This CDR3 is CASSPPGQGLETQYF. In DNA, the CDR3 is TGTGCCAGCTCACCACCGGGACAGGGATTGGAGACCCAGTACTTC.

This rearrangement joins TRBV7-9 to TRBJ1-4; no firm D call. The CDR3 has 13 amino acids. Germline CDR1 and CDR2: SEHNR and FQNEAQ (reference sequence). V was trimmed by 1 base and J by 5 bases, leaving 5 bases between them. Here the CDR3 reads CASSLEQNEKLFF. CDR3 DNA sequence: TGTGCCAGCAGCTTAGAACAGAATGAAAAACTGTTTTTT. The entire variable domain, with the rest obtained from reference TRBV7-9 and TRBJ1-4, is as follows: DTGVSQNPRHKITKRGQNVTFRCDPISEHNRLYWYRQTLGQGPEFLTYFQNEAQLEKSRLLSDRFSAERPKGSFSTLEIQRTEQGDSAMYLCASSLEQNEKLFFGSGTQLSVL.

V usage is TRBV7-8 and J usage is TRBJ2-1; 9 bases agree with TRBD1. Germline CDR1 SGHVS, CDR2 FQNEAQ. J lost 8 bases, V lost 5 bases, and 10 bases had no gene match. There are 15 residues in the CDR3. CDR3 bases: TGTGCCAGCAGCCGAGCCCGGGACAGGGCCCATGAGCAGTTCTTC. Encoded protein: CASSRARDRAHEQFF.

The count of this clone is one. The chain recombines TRBV28 with TRBJ1-3; tentative D call: TRBD1 (6 bases). V dropped 7 bases and J dropped 9 bases, with 19 bases sitting between them. The CDR3 consists of 14 residues. The germline V gene encodes CDR1 MDHEN and CDR2 SYDVKM. The CDR3 loop is CASKDSGILGTIYF. The DNA of the CDR3 is TGTGCCAGCAAGGACAGCGGAATCCTGGGCACCATATATTTT.

This clone appeared a single time. The chain links TRBV7-9 to TRBJ1-6; TRBD1 agrees at 9 bases. J lost 7 bases, V lost 3 bases, and 1 base had no gene match. The CDR3 loop spans 14 amino acids. Germline V CDR1 and CDR2: SEHNR, FQNEAQ (reference sequence). The chain's CDR3 is CASSFGTGNSPLHF. Written as DNA, the CDR3 is TGTGCCAGCAGCTTCGGGACAGGGAATTCACCCCTCCACTTT.